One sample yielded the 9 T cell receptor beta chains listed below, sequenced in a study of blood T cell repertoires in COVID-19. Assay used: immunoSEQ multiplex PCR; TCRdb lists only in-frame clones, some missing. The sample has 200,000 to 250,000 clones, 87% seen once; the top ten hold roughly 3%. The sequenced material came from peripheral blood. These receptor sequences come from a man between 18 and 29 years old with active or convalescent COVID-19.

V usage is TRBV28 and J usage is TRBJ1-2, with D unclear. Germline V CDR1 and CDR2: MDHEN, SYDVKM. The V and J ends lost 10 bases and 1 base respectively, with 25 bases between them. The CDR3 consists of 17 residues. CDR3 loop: CATTHGVFKAVNYGYTF. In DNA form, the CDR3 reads TGTGCCACCACGCATGGAGTTTTCAAAGCGGTTAACTATGGCTACACCTTC.

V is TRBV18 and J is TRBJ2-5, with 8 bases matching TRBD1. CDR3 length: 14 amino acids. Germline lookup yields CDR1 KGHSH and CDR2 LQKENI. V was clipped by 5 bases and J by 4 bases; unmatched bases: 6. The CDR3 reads CASSTGQGGETQYF. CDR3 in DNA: TGTGCCAGCTCAACAGGACAGGGAGGAGAGACCCAGTACTTC.

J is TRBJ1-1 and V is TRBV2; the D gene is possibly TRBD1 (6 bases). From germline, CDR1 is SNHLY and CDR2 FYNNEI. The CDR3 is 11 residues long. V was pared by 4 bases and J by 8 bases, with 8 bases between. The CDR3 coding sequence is TGTGCCAGCAGTGTCGACAGGGAAGCTTTCTTT. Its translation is CASSVDREAFF.

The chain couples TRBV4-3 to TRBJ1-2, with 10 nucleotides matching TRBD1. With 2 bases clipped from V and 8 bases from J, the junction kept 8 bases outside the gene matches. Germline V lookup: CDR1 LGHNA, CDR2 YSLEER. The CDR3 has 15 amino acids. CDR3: CASSQSGTGVWGYTF. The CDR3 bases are TGCGCCAGCAGCCAATCCGGGACAGGGGTTTGGGGCTACACCTTC.

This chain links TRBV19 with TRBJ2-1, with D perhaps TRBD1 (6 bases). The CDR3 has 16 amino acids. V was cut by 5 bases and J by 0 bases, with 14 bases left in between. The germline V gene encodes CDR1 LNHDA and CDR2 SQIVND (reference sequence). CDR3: CASSGGGQTSYNEQFF. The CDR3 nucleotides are TGTGCCAGTAGTGGAGGAGGACAGACCTCCTACAATGAGCAGTTCTTC.

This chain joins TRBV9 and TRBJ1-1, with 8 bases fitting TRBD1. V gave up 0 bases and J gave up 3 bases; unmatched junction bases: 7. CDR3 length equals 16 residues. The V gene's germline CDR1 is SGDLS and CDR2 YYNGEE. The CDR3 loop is CASSVVTGDPHTEAFF. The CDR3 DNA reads TGTGCCAGCAGCGTAGTGACAGGGGACCCCCACACTGAAGCTTTCTTT.

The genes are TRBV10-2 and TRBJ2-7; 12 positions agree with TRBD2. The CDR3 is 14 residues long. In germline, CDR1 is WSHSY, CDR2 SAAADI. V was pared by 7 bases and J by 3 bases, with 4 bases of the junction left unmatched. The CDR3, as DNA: TGCGCCAGCATAGCTAGCGGGGGGGACTACGAGCAGTACTTC. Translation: CASIASGGDYEQYF.

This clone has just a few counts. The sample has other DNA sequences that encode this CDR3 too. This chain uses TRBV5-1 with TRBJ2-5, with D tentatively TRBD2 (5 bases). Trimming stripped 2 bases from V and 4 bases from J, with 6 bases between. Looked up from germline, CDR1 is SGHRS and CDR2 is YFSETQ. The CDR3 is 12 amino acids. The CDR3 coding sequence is TGCGCCAGCAGCTTAGAGGGAGAGACCCAGTACTTC. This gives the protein CASSLEGETQYF.

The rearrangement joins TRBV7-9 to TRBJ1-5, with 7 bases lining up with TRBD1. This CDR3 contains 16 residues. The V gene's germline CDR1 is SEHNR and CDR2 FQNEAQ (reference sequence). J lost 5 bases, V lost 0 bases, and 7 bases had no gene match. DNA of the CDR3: TGTGCCAGCAGCTTAGCGCGGGGACAGCCAGATCAGCCCCAGCATTTT. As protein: CASSLARGQPDQPQHF.